This T cell receptor beta chain was sequenced in a study of blood T cell repertoires in COVID-19. Study summary: The cDNA or gDNA used as material had been derived from T cells, B-cell-depleted T cells, or PBMCs.

Germline assignment: CDR1 WSHSY and CDR2 SAAADI. J lost 3 bases, V lost 6 bases, and 10 bases had no gene match. CDR3 size: 15 residues. Those who participated ranged in age from roughly 18 to 89 years and resided in 24 US areas. Participants reported their clinical history, and cohort assignment relied on those reports. Per the original methods: Nucleated cell number was recorded as an estimate derived from reference gene primer amplification. Some clones are missing from TCRdb's copy, which holds only in-frame ones; the method was immunoSEQ multiplex PCR. Clone size and the V and J calls come from that table; the DNA yielded D and trimming. This sample has some 410,000 clones; roughly 88% occur once, and the top ten carry 0.95% to 1%.

Material: PBMCs or T cells enriched from blood (not recorded which). The source is a woman in her 30s with acute COVID-19. The genes are TRBV10-2 and TRBJ2-7; 8 bases line up with TRBD1. The CDR3 DNA sequence: TGCGCCAGCAGGGCCGGGACAGGAACCTACTACGAGCAGTACTTC. This gives the protein CASRAGTGTYYEQYF.